This T cell receptor (beta chain) was recovered during a study of post-analysis software for immune sequencing data. This clonotype was counted a single time. Its antigen remains unidentified. Carried by the TCR beta cDNA libraries were unique molecular identifiers. TCRdb reanalysed the PCR reads using MiXCR and keeps one entry per CDR3 protein. This sample has fewer than 900,000 distinct CDR3 sequences, with 46% found just once. General study findings and limits: There were five TRBV segments more frequent in patients than controls, and TRBV5-6, TRBV5-1 and TRBV20-1 were among them.

Germline CDR1 KGHSH, CDR2 LQKENI. J gave up 0 bases and V 3 bases, and 7 bases lay outside the gene matches. The CDR3 extends over 17 amino acids. The sequence was collected from a girl aged 5 to 17 with multiple sclerosis. The sample comprised blood. V and J are TRBV18 and TRBJ1-4; 7 bases are shared with TRBD1. The DNA of the CDR3 is TGTGCCAGCTCACCTGGGACAGACGAGACAACTAATGAAAAACTGTTTTTT. It yields the protein CASSPGTDETTNEKLFF.